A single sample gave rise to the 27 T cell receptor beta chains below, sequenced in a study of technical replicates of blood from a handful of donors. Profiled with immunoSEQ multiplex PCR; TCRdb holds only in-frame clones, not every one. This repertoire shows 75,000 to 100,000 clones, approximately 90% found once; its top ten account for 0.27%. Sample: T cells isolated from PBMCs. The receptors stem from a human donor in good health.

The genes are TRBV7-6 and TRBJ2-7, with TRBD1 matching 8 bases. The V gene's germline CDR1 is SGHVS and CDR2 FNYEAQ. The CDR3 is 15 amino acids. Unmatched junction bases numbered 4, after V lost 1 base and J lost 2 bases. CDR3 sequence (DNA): TGTGCCAGCAGCTTAGAGACAGGGGTTACCTACGAGCAGTACTTC. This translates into CASSLETGVTYEQYF. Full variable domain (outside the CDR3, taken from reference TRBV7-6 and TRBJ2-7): GAGVSQSPRYKVTKRGQDVALRCDPISGHVSLYWYRQALGQGPEFLTYFNYEAQQDKSGLPNDRFSAERPEGSISTLTIQRTEQRDSAMYRCASSLETGVTYEQYFGPGTRLTVT.

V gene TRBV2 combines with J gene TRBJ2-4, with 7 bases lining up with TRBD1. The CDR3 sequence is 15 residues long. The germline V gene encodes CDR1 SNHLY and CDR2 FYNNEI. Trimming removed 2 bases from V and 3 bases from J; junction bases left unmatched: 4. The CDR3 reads CASSEKGAGKNIQYF. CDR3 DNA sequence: TGTGCCAGCAGTGAAAAGGGGGCTGGCAAAAACATTCAGTACTTC.

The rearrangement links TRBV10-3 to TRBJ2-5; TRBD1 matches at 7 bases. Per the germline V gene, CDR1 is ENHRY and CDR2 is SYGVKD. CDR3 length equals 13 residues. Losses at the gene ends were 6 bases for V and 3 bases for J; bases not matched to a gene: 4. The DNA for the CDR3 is TGTGCCATCAGACGTACAGGGGAAGAGACCCAGTACTTC. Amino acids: CAIRRTGEETQYF.

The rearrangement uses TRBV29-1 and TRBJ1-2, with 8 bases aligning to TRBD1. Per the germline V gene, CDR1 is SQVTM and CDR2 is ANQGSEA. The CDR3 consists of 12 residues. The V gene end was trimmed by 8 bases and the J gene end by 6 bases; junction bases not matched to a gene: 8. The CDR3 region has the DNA TGCAGCACTGGGGACAGGCTTGATGGCTACACCTTC. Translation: CSTGDRLDGYTF.

The CDR3 here is CASSLGTGGLEKLFF. The CDR3 bases are TGTGCCAGCAGCTTGGGGACAGGCGGATTGGAAAAACTGTTTTTT. The chain joins TRBV7-8 to TRBJ1-4; 8 bases are shared with TRBD1. The CDR3 totals 15 residues. CDR1 is SGHVS, CDR2 FQNEAQ, per germline. The V and J ends lost 3 bases and 8 bases, in that order; junction bases with no gene match: 8. The whole variable domain, remainder taken from reference TRBV7-8 and TRBJ1-4, is GAGVSQSPRYKVAKRGQDVALRCDPISGHVSLFWYQQALGQGPEFLTYFQNEAQLDKSGLPSDRFFAERPEGSVSTLKIQRTQQEDSAVYLCASSLGTGGLEKLFFGSGTQLSVL.

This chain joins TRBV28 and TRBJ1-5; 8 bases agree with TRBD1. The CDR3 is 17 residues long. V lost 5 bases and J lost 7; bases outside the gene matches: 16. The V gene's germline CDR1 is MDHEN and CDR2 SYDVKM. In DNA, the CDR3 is TGTGCCAGCAGTCCACTAGACAGGGGCCGTTCGGGGCAGCCCCAGCATTTT. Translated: CASSPLDRGRSGQPQHF.

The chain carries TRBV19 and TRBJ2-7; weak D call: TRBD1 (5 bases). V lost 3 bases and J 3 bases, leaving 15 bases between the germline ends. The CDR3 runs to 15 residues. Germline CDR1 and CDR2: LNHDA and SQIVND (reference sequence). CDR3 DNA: TGTGCCAGTAGTATCGGTACAGGAGAGAACTACGAGCAGTACTTC. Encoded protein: CASSIGTGENYEQYF.

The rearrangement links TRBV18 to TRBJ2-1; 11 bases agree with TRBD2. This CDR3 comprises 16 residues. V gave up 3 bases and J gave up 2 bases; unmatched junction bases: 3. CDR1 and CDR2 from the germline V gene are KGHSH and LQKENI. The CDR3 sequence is CASSPIAGGTYNEQFF. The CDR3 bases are TGTGCCAGCTCACCCATAGCGGGAGGGACCTACAATGAGCAGTTCTTC.

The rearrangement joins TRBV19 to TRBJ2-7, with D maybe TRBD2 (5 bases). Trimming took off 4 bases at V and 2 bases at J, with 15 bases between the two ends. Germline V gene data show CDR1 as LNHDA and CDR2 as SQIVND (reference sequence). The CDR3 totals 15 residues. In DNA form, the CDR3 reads TGTGCCAGTAGTAACCCTTTTGAGGGAACCTACGAGCAGTACTTC. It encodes CASSNPFEGTYEQYF. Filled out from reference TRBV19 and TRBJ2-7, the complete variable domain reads DGGITQSPKYLFRKEGQNVTLSCEQNLNHDAMYWYRQDPGQGLRLIYYSQIVNDFQKGDIAEGYSVSREKKESFPLTVTSAQKNPTAFYLCASSNPFEGTYEQYFGPGTRLTVT.

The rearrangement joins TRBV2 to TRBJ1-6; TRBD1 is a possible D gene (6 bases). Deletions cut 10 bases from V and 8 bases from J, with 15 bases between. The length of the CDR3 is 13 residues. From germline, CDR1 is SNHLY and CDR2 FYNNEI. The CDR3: CATAGVPDSPLHF. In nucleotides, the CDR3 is TGTGCCACGGCAGGGGTACCGGATTCACCCCTCCACTTT.

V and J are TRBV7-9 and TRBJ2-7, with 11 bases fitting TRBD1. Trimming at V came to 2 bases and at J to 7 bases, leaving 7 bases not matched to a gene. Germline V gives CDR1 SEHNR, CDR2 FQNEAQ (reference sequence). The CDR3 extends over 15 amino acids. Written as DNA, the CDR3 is TGTGCCAGCAGCTTACCCGGACAGGGGGCAAGGGAGCAGTACTTC. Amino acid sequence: CASSLPGQGAREQYF.

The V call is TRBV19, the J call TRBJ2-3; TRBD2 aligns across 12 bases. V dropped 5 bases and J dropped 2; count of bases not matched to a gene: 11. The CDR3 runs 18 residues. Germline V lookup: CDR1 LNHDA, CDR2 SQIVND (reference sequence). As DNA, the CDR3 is TGTGCCAGTAGTCGACAACCAGGACTAGCGGGGAACACAGATACGCAGTATTTT. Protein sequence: CASSRQPGLAGNTDTQYF.

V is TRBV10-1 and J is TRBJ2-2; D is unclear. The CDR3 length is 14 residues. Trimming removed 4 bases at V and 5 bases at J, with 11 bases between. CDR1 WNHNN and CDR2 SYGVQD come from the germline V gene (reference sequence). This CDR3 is CASSVRPGTGELFF. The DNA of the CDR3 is TGCGCCAGCAGTGTCCGTCCAGGTACCGGGGAGCTGTTTTTT.

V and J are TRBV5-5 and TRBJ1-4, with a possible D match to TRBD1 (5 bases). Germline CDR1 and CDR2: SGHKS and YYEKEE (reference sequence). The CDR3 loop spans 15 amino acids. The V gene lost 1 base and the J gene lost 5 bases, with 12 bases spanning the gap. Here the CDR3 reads CASSLKGKDNEKLFF. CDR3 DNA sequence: TGTGCCAGCAGCTTGAAGGGGAAGGACAATGAAAAACTGTTTTTT.

The CDR3 DNA reads as TGTGCCAGCAGCTTAGATACCAGAAGCACAGATACGCAGTATTTT. Encoded protein: CASSLDTRSTDTQYF. The chain links TRBV11-3 to TRBJ2-3; D uncertain. V lost 0 bases, J lost 0 bases, and 7 bases lay in between. The CDR3 spans 15 residues. Germline V gene data show CDR1 as SGHNT and CDR2 as YENEEA.

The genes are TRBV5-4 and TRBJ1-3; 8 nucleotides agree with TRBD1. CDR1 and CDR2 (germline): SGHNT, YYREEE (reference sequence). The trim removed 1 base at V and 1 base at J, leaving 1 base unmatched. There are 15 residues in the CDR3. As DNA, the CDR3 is TGTGCCAGCAGCTTGAACAGGGGGTCTGGAAACACCATATATTTT. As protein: CASSLNRGSGNTIYF. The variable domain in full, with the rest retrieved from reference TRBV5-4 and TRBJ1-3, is ETGVTQSPTHLIKTRGQQVTLRCSSQSGHNTVSWYQQALGQGPQFIFQYYREEENGRGNFPPRFSGLQFPNYSSELNVNALELDDSALYLCASSLNRGSGNTIYFGEGSWLTVV.

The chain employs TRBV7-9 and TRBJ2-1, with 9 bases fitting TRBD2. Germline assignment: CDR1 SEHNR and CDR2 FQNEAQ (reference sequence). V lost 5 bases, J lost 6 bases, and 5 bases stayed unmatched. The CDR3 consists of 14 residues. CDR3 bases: TGTGCCAGCAGCCTACTAGCGGGTTCCAATGAGCAGTTCTTC. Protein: CASSLLAGSNEQFF.

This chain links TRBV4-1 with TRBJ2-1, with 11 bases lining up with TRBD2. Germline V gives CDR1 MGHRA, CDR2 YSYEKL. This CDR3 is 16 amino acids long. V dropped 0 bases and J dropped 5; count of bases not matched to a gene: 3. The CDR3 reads CASSQDGTSGHNEQFF. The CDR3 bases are TGCGCCAGCAGCCAAGACGGGACTAGCGGTCACAATGAGCAGTTCTTC.

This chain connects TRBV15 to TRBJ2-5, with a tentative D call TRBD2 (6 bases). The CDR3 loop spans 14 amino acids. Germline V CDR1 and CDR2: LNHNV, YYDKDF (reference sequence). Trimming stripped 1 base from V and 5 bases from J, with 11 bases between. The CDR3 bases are TGTGCCACCAGCAGAGTGGGGGGTGCGGAGACCCAGTACTTC. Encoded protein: CATSRVGGAETQYF.

This chain's CDR3 is CASSLYGGAEQFF. CDR3 coding DNA: TGTGCCAGCAGCTTATATGGAGGGGCAGAGCAGTTCTTC. The V gene is TRBV11-3, the J gene TRBJ2-1, with a weak D call TRBD2 (6 bases). Trimming removed 2 bases at V and 10 bases at J, with 12 bases between. CDR1 is SGHNT and CDR2 is YENEEA in the germline V gene. The CDR3 contains 13 residues. Variable domain in full (rest from reference TRBV11-3 and TRBJ2-1): EAGVVQSPRYKIIEKKQPVAFWCNPISGHNTLYWYLQNLGQGPELLIRYENEEAVDDSQLPKDRFSAERLKGVDSTLKIQPAELGDSAVYLCASSLYGGAEQFFGPGTRLTVL.

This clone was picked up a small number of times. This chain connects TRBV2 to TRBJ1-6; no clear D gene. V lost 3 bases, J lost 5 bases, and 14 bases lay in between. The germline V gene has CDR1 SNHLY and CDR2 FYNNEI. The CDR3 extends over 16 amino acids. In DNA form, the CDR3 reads TGTGCCAGCAGTGACGGCACGGGGAGTAATAATTCACCCCTCCACTTT. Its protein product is CASSDGTGSNNSPLHF.

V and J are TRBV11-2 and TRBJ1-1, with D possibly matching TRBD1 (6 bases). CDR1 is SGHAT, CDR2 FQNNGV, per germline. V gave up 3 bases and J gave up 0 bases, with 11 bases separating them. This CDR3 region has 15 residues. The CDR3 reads CASSLFGGMNTEAFF. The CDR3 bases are TGTGCCAGCAGCTTGTTTGGGGGCATGAACACTGAAGCTTTCTTT.

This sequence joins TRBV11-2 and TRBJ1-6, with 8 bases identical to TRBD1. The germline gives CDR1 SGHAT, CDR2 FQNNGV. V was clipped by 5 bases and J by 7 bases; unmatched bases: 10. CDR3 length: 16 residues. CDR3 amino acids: CASSDLDRVANSPLHF. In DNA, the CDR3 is TGTGCCAGCAGCGATTTGGACAGGGTGGCAAATTCACCCCTCCACTTT.

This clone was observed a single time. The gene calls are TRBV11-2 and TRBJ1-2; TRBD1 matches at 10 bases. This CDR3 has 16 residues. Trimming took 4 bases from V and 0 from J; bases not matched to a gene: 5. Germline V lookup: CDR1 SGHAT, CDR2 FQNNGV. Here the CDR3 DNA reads TGTGCCAGCAGCTCGATGACAGGGGGCCCTAACTATGGCTACACCTTC. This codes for CASSSMTGGPNYGYTF.

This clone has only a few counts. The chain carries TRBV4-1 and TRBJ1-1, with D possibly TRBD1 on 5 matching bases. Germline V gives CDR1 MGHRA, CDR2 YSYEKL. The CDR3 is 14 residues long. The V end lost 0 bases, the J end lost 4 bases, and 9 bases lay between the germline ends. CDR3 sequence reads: CASSQEGRGTEAFF. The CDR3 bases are TGCGCCAGCAGCCAAGAGGGTAGGGGCACTGAAGCTTTCTTT.

The CDR3: CASSELRKETQYF. For the CDR3, the DNA is TGTGCCAGCAGTGAACTCAGAAAAGAGACCCAGTACTTC. The genes are TRBV25-1 and TRBJ2-5; no clear D gene. Trimming took off 2 bases at V and 3 bases at J, with 7 bases between the two ends. The germline CDR1 and CDR2 sequences are MGHDK and SYGVNS. The CDR3 spans 13 residues.

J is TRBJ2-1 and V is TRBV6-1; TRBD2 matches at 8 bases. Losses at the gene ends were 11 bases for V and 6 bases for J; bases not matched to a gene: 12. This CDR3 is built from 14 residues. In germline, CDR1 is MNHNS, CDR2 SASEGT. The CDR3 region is CACTRGRGGNEQFF. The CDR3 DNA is TGTGCCTGTACCCGGGGACGGGGGGGCAATGAGCAGTTCTTC.